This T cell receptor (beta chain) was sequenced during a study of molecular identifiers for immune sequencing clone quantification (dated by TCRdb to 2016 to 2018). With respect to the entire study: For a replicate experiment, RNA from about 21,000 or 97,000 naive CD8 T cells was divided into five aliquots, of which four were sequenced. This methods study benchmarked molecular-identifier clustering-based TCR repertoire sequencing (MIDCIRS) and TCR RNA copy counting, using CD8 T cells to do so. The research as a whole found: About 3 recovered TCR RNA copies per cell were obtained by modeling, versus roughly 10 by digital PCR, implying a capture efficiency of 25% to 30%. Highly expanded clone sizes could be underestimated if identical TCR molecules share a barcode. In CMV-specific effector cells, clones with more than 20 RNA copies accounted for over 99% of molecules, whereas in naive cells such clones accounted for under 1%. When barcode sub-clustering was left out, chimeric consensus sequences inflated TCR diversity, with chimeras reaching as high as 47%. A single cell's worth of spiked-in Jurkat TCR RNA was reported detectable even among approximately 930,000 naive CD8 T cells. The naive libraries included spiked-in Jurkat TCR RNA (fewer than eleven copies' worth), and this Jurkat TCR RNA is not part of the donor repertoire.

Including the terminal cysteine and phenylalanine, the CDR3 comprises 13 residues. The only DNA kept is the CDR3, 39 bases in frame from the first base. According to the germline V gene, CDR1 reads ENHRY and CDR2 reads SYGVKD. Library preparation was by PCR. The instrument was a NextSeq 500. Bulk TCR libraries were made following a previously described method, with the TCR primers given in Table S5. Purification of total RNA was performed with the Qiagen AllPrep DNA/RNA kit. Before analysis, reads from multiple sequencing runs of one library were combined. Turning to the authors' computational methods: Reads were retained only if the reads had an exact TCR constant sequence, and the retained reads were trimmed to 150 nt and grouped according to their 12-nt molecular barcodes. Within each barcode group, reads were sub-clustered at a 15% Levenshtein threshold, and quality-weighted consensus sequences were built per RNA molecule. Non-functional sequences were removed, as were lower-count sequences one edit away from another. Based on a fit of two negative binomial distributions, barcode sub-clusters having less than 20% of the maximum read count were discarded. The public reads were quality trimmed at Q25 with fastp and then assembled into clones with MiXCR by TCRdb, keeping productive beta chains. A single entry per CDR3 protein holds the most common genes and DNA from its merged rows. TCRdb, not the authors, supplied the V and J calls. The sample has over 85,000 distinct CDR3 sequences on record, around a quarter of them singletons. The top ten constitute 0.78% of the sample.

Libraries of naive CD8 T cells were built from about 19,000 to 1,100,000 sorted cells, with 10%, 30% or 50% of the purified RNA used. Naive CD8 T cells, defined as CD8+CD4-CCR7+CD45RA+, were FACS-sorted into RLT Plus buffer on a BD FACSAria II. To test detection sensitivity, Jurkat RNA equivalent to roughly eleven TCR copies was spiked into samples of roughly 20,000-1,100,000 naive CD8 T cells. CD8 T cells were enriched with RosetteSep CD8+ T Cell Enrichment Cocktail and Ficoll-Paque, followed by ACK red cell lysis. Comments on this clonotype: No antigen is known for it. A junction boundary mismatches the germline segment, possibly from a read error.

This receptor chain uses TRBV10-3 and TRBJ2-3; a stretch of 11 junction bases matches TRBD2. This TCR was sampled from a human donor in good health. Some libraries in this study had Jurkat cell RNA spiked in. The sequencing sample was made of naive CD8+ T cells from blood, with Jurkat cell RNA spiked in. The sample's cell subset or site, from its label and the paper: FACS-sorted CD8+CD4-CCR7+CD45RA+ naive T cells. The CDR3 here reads CATRLAGKDTQYF. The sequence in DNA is TGTGCCACCCGACTAGCGGGGAAAGATACGCAGTACTTT.